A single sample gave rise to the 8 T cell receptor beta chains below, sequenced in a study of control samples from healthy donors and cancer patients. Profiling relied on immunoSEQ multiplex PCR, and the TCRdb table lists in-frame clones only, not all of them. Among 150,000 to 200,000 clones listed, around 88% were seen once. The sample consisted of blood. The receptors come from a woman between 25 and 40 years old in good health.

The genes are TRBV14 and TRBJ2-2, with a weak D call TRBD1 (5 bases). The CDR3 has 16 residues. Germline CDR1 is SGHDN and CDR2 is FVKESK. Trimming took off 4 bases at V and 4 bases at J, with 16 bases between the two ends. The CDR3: CASSLRQGISTGELFF. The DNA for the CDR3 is TGTGCCAGCAGCCTACGGCAGGGTATCTCCACCGGGGAGCTGTTTTTT.

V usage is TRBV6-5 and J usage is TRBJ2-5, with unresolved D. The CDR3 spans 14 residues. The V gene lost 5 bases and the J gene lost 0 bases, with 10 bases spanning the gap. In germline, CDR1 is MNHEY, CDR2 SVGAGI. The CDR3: CASSIGPYQETQYF. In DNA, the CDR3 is TGTGCCAGCAGTATCGGGCCGTACCAAGAGACCCAGTACTTC.

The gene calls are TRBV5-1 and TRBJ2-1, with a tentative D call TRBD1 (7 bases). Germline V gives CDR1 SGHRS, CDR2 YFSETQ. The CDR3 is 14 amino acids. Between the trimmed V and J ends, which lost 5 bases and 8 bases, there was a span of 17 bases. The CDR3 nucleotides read TGCGCCAGCAGAGACAGGGACGGGACTGATGAGCAGTTCTTC. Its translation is CASRDRDGTDEQFF.

Here the CDR3 DNA reads TGTGCCAGCTCAACTACGGCGGGAGGCCCCAATGAGCAGTTCTTC. Protein: CASSTTAGGPNEQFF. The chain employs TRBV18 and TRBJ2-1; TRBD2 matches at 8 bases. From germline, CDR1 is KGHSH and CDR2 LQKENI. V was pared by 5 bases and J by 6 bases, with 9 bases of the junction left unmatched. The CDR3 totals 15 residues.

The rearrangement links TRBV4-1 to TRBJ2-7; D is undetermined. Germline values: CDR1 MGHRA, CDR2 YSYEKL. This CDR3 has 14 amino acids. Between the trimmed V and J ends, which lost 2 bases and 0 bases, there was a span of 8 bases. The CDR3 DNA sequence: TGCGCCAGCAGCCAATCCTGGTTCTCCTACGAGCAGTACTTC. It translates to CASSQSWFSYEQYF.

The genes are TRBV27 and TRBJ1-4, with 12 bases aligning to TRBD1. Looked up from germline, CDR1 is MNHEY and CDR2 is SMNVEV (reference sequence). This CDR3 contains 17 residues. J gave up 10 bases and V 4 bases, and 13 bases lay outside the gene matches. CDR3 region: CASSSTGTGGVSGKLFF. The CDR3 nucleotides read TGTGCCAGCAGTTCAACCGGGACAGGGGGCGTTAGTGGAAAACTGTTTTTT.

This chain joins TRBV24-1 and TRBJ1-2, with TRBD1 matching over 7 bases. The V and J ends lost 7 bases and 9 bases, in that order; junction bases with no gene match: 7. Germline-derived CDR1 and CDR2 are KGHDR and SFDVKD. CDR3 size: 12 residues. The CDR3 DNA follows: TGTGCCACCAGGGGGAACAGGGGAAGCTACACCTTC. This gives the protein CATRGNRGSYTF.

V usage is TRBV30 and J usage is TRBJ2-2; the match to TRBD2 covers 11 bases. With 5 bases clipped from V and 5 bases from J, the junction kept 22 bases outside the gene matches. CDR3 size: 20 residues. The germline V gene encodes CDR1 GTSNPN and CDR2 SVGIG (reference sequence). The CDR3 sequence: CAWGTLLAGGLKGWTGELFF. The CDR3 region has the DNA TGTGCCTGGGGGACCCTCTTAGCGGGGGGGCTAAAGGGTTGGACCGGGGAGCTGTTTTTT.